This is a list of T cell receptor beta chains from one sample in a study of breast tumors, draining lymph nodes, adjacent tissues. A single record per CDR3 protein comes from TCRdb applying MiXCR to the multiplex PCR reads. Here the sample spans about 140,000 distinct CDR3 sequences, around a third being singletons. The specimen sequenced was axillary lymph node tissue. The receptor set was obtained from a female donor with breast cancer. Some clones in this sample may be carry-over from other donors' samples. Both conserved end residues are part of each CDR3. The order of the fields is CDR3 protein, CDR3 DNA, D gene, clone size, V gene, J gene, CDR3 length. D genes are given only for firm matches. Size is omitted from some rows. Given values are once, few, many or a class for expanded clones.

CASSPGQPAYGYTF	TGTGCCAGCAGCCCCGGACAGCCCGCCTATGGCTACACCTTC	-	many	TRBV7-6	TRBJ1-2	14
CASSPWRNTEAFF	TGTGCCAGCAGCCCGTGGAGGAACACTGAAGCTTTCTTT	-	few	TRBV12-3/TRBV12-4	TRBJ1-1	13
CSARDGTGNNNEQFF	TGCAGTGCTAGGGACGGGACAGGGAATAACAATGAGCAGTTCTTC	TRBD1	many	TRBV20-1	TRBJ2-1	15
CSASQTGGRYQPQHF	TGCAGTGCTAGTCAGACAGGGGGCAGGTATCAGCCCCAGCATTTT	TRBD1	-	TRBV20-1	TRBJ1-5	15
CASSQTYEPPQNIQYF	TGTGCCAGCAGTCAAACGTACGAGCCACCCCAAAACATTCAGTACTTC	-	-	TRBV6-1	TRBJ2-4	16
CASSPSPRENTQYF	TGCGCCAGCAGCCCGAGTCCCAGGGAGAACACCCAGTACTTC	-	many	TRBV5-1	TRBJ2-5	14
CASSTGSADQETQYF	TGCGCCAGCAGCACGGGATCGGCAGATCAAGAGACCCAGTACTTC	-	-	TRBV5-1	TRBJ2-5	15
CSARAWTSGGTDTQYF	TGCAGTGCTAGAGCGTGGACTAGCGGGGGCACAGATACGCAGTATTTT	TRBD2	-	TRBV20-1	TRBJ2-3	16
CASSLGGQGNSPLHF	TGTGCCAGCAGCTTGGGGGGACAGGGGAATTCACCCCTCCACTTT	TRBD1	medium-sized	TRBV5-5	TRBJ1-6	15
CASSRIGTTSYEQYF	TGTGCCAGCAGCCGAATCGGGACTACTTCATACGAGCAGTACTTC	TRBD2	many	TRBV7-2	TRBJ2-7	15
CGARGQGRNSQPQHF	TGCGGTGCTAGGGGACAGGGCAGGAACAGTCAGCCCCAGCATTTT	TRBD1	-	TRBV20-1	TRBJ1-5	15
CASSLGPGQGTPLHF	TGTGCCAGCAGCTTAGGGCCCGGACAGGGAACACCCCTCCACTTT	TRBD1	many	TRBV7-2	TRBJ1-6	15
CASSQDISQPQHF	TGCGCCAGCAGCCAAGATATAAGCCAGCCCCAGCATTTT	-	many	TRBV4-1	TRBJ1-5	13
CSARSQREDLYGYTF	TGCAGTGCTAGAAGCCAACGGGAGGACCTTTATGGCTACACCTTC	-	-	TRBV20-1	TRBJ1-2	15
CASNGGAEGGYTF	TGTGCCAGTAACGGGGGGGCCGAGGGTGGCTACACCTTC	-	many	TRBV2	TRBJ1-2	13